The rows below give T cell receptor beta chains drawn from one sample of a study of blood T cell repertoires in COVID-19. Generated by immunoSEQ multiplex PCR, the TCRdb table keeps only in-frame clones and is missing some. Here the sample spans about 210,000 clones, almost 85% being singletons. The sample consisted of peripheral blood. Receptor source: a man aged 50-59 years with COVID-19, enrolled during active disease. The conserved cysteine and the conserved F or W are not part of the CDR3 here. Each record gives: clone size, D gene, V gene, J gene, CDR3 protein. D genes are given only for firm matches. Clone size is not always given. Where it is, it says once, few, many or a class for expanded clones.

>-|TRBD2|TRBV9|TRBJ2-3
ASGAGGPDTQY
>-|-|TRBV7-2|TRBJ2-7
ASSTFYEQY
>-|-|TRBV6-6|TRBJ2-7
ASSGTTNSYEQY
>-|TRBD1|TRBV5-1|TRBJ1-4
ASSVDRGGELF
>-|-|TRBV10-2|TRBJ2-7
ASTIGEVHEQY
>-|-|TRBV11-3|TRBJ2-3
ASSIVPDTQY
>-|TRBD1|TRBV5-1|TRBJ2-7
ASSPDRGYYEQY
>once|TRBD2|TRBV3-1/TRBV3-2|TRBJ2-5
ATSTVAGGLSKTQY
>many|-|TRBV14|TRBJ2-3
ASSRQLASTDTQY
>few|-|TRBV27|TRBJ1-1
ASSLGQANTEAF
>-|-|TRBV6-5|TRBJ2-6
ASGVSAGANVLT
>-|-|TRBV3-1/TRBV3-2|TRBJ1-1
ASSRSSLGRDFEAF
>-|-|TRBV4-2|TRBJ1-2
ASSRQLTGDYGYT
>-|-|TRBV19|TRBJ1-1
ASSIQGGLNTEAF
>-|TRBD2|TRBV7-3|TRBJ2-1
ASSVAGTEGNEQF
>-|TRBD1|TRBV6-5|TRBJ2-7
ASSYPTGGAVYEQY
>once|-|TRBV14|TRBJ2-2
ASSPLNTGELF
>-|TRBD1|TRBV10-3|TRBJ1-5
AISDLGQGGLSQPQH
>-|-|TRBV6-5|TRBJ2-7
AIARGYEQY
>few|-|TRBV18|TRBJ1-1
ASSPQTGINTEAF
>-|TRBD1|TRBV7-2|TRBJ2-3
ASSLRQGKDTQY
>-|-|TRBV2|TRBJ1-6
ASSVEGMNSPLH
>-|-|TRBV29-1|TRBJ1-4
SGADSEKLF
>-|TRBD2|TRBV7-6|TRBJ2-3
ASSFGGGAGTDTQY
>-|-|TRBV5-1|TRBJ2-2
ASSPGWGGASGELF
>-|TRBD2|TRBV11-3|TRBJ2-3
ASSLGTSGGPDTQY
>-|-|TRBV4-1|TRBJ2-7
ASSQEGPPGEQY
>-|-|TRBV28|TRBJ1-1
ASKWQGGTEAF
>medium-sized|-|TRBV4-2|TRBJ1-2
ASSPEILTGGGGGYT
>-|TRBD1|TRBV7-9|TRBJ1-5
ASSRQGRNQPQH
>-|-|TRBV6-5|TRBJ1-5
ASSYSTASNQPQH
>-|-|TRBV3-1/TRBV3-2|TRBJ2-5
ASSQGGTVQETQY
>-|-|TRBV5-8|TRBJ1-2
ASSFTLTGLISNYGYT
>-|TRBD1|TRBV27|TRBJ2-3
ASSNRGNTDTQY
>-|-|TRBV18|TRBJ1-3
ASSPQQATGSGNTIY
>many|-|TRBV5-6|TRBJ1-4
ASSFGQRNEKLF
>-|-|TRBV5-4|TRBJ2-5
ASSLGVDSQETQY
>-|-|TRBV28|TRBJ1-1
ASSQPGRGNTEAF
>-|TRBD2|TRBV9|TRBJ2-5
ASSEGTSSGVGETQY
>-|TRBD2|TRBV5-8|TRBJ2-1
ASSYGGASYNEQF
>-|-|TRBV4-1|TRBJ1-1
ASSQDQGQNTEAF
>-|TRBD1|TRBV2|TRBJ1-1
ASRVTGTGFLTNTEAF
>once|-|TRBV3-1/TRBV3-2|TRBJ1-2
ASSPEPGSGGGYT
>few|TRBD2|TRBV6-2/TRBV6-3|TRBJ2-3
ASSYGAGGPTDTQY
>few|-|TRBV28|TRBJ2-2
ASTPNRSFRAGELF
>-|TRBD1|TRBV19|TRBJ1-2
ASTGQGDHYYGYT
>-|TRBD1|TRBV5-5|TRBJ1-3
ASLLQQGANQKSGNTIY
>-|TRBD1|TRBV28|TRBJ1-1
ASSLWGGQGSVRSVTEAF
>-|TRBD2|TRBV4-1|TRBJ2-5
ASSQGVAGRLETQY
>-|-|TRBV12-3/TRBV12-4|TRBJ2-5
ASRTGIVETQY
>-|-|TRBV19|TRBJ2-2
ASSIGSPAGELF
>-|-|TRBV7-2|TRBJ1-2
ASSFLRQADPYGYT